The clone carrying this T cell receptor (beta chain) showed up just once. As yet, its antigen is unknown. This record comes from a study of shared clonotypes between healthy human individuals. This CDR3 is built from 15 residues. The V segment lost 3 bases and the J segment 6 bases; nucleotides outside the gene matches: 8. Germline values: CDR1 LNHDA, CDR2 SQIVND (reference sequence). Sequencing used immunoSEQ multiplex PCR; TCRdb keeps in-frame clones, though not all of them. The data contain more than 1.2 million clones, approximately 98.5% of them singletons. Study-level points and caveats: An anticipated effect of sequencing depth on clonotype sharing among donors was recognized. In the sorted subsets, rarefaction showed sequencing was incomplete despite large depth.

The rearrangement joins TRBV19 to TRBJ2-1; 7 nucleotides match TRBD2. The source of this sequence is a man aged 25-45 years in good health. The sequencing input was naive CD4+ T cells sorted from blood. Specified subset: CD45RA+ positively selected. Here the CDR3 reads CASSIWAGVTNEQFF. The CDR3 region has the DNA TGTGCCAGTAGTATTTGGGCGGGAGTAACCAATGAGCAGTTCTTC. Combining the CDR3 with reference TRBV19 and TRBJ2-1 gives the whole variable domain DGGITQSPKYLFRKEGQNVTLSCEQNLNHDAMYWYRQDPGQGLRLIYYSQIVNDFQKGDIAEGYSVSREKKESFPLTVTSAQKNPTAFYLCASSIWAGVTNEQFFGPGTRLTVL.